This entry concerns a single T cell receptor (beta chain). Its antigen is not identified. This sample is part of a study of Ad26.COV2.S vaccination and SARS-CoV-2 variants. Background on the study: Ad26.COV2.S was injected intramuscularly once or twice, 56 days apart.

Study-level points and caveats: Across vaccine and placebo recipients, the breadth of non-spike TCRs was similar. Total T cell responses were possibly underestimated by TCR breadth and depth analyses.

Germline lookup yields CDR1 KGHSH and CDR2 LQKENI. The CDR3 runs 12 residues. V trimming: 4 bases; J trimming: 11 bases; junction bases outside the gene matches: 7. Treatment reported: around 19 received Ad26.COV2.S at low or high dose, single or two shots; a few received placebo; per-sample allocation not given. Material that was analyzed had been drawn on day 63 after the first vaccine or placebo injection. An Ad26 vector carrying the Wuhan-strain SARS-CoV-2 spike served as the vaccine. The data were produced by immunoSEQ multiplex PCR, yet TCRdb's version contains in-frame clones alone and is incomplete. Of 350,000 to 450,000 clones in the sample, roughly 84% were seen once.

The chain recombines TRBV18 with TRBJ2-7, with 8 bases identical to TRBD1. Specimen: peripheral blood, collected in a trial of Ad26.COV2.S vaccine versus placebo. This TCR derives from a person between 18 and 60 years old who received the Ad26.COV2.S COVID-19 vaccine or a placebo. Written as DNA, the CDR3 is TGTGCCAGCTCACACGGGACAGGACCTGAGTACTTC. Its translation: CASSHGTGPEYF.